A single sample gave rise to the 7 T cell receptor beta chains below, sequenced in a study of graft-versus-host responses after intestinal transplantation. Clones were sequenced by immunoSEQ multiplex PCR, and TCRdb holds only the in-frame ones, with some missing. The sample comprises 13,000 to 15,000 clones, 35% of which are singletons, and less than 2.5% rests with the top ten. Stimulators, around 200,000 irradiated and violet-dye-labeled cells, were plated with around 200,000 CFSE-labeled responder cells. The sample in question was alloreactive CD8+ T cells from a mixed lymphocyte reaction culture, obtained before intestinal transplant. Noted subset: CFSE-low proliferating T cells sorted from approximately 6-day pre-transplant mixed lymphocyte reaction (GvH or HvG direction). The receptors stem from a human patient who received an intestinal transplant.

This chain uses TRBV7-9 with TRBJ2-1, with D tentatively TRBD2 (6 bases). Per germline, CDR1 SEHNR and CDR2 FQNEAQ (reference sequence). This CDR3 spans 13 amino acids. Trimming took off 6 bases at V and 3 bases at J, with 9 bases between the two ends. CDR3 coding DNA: TGTGCCAGCAGGGAGGGAAACTACAATGAGCAGTTCTTC. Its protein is CASREGNYNEQFF. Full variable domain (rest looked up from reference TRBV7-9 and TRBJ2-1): DTGVSQNPRHKITKRGQNVTFRCDPISEHNRLYWYRQTLGQGPEFLTYFQNEAQLEKSRLLSDRFSAERPKGSFSTLEIQRTEQGDSAMYLCASREGNYNEQFFGPGTRLTVL.

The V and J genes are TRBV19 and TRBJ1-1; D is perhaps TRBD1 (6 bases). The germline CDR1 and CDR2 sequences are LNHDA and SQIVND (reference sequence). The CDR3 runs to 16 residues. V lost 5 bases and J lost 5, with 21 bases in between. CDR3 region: CASSPRTVTLWTEAFF. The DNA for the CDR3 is TGTGCCAGTAGTCCCCGGACAGTAACCCTCTGGACTGAAGCTTTCTTT. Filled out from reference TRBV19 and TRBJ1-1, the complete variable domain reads DGGITQSPKYLFRKEGQNVTLSCEQNLNHDAMYWYRQDPGQGLRLIYYSQIVNDFQKGDIAEGYSVSREKKESFPLTVTSAQKNPTAFYLCASSPRTVTLWTEAFFGQGTRLTVV.

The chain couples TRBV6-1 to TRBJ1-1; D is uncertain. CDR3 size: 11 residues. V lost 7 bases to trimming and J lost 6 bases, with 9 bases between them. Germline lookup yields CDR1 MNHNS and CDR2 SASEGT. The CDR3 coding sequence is TGTGCCAGCATCCGCGGGGCTGAAGCTTTCTTT. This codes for CASIRGAEAFF.

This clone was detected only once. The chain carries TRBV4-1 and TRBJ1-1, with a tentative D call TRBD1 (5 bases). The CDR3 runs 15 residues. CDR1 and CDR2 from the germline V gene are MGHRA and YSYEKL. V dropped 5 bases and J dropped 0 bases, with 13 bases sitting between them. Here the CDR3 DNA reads TGCGCCAGCAGCTCGACGACAGTAGTGAACACTGAAGCTTTCTTT. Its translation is CASSSTTVVNTEAFF.

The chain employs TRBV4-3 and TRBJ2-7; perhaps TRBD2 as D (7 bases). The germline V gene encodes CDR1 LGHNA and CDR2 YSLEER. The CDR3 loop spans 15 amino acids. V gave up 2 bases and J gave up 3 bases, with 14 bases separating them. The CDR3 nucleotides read TGCGCCAGCAGCCAATTGGCGGGGGCCAACTACGAGCAGTACTTC. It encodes CASSQLAGANYEQYF.

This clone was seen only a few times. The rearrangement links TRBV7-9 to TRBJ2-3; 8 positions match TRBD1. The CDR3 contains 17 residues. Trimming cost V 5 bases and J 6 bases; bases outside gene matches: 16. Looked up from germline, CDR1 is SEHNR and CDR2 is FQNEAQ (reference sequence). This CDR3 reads CASSQQVAGGAADTQYF. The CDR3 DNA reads TGTGCCAGCAGCCAGCAAGTTGCAGGGGGCGCAGCGGATACGCAGTATTTT.

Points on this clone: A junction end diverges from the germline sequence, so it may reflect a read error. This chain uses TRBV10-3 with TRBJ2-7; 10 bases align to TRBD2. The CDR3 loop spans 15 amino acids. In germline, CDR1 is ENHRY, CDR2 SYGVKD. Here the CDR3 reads CASSVLAGDGYEQYF. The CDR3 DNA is TGTGCCAGCAGTGTCCTAGCGGGGGACGGCTACGAGCAGTACTTC.